A selection of T cell receptor beta chains follows, all from one sample in a study of cytomegalovirus exposure and HLA in healthy donors. The repertoire was sequenced with immunoSEQ multiplex PCR; TCRdb's copy has only in-frame clones and lacks some. This table has about 140,000 clones, 76% appearing once. Specimen: PBMCs. These receptors originate from a man aged 40-55 years in good health and CMV-seronegative. The CDR3 runs from the conserved cysteine through the conserved F or W.

TRBV6-5 CASSYRQGSGEGYTF
TRBV11-2 CASSDRGLAGNTIYF
TRBV27 CASSPRTGTQPQHF
TRBV5-5 CASSFTGVSYNEQFF
TRBV2 CASRSKGRHYEQYF
TRBV28 CASSSPWDSGQEKLFF
TRBV27 CASSLRGAIYEQYF
TRBV5-4 CASSLGSGLATGELFF
TRBV6-5 CASSYRQTYEQYF
TRBV28 CASSFRGAYEQYF
TRBV4-3 CASSQDPGGGGSPLHF
TRBV19 CASSTGTVSYEQYF
TRBV28 CASSLASGADNEQFF
TRBV28 CASSGGSGLYEQYF
TRBV2 CASSERPPSSYEQYF
TRBV4-2 CASSQVPEGNEQFF
TRBV5-6 CASSQQETQYF
TRBV19 CASTQGTGNYEQYF
TRBV7-2 CASSLAQVETQYF
TRBV18 CASSPRRDQETQYF
TRBV5-1 CASSPDRDPGNTIYF
TRBV6-6 CASSYSIGGNNEQYF
TRBV27 CASSFSPGNTGELFF
TRBV7-8 CASSLGRGGSSYEQYF
TRBV4-3 CASSQRGVAGVGYTF